This T cell receptor (beta chain) was captured in a study of CD8+ T cells in alopecia areata. cDNA serving as the sequencing template came from extracted, reverse transcribed RNA. Data came from immunoSEQ multiplex PCR; TCRdb stores just in-frame clones and leaves some out. In the table there are 110,000 to 150,000 clones, around three fifths of which are singletons. In its sample, this clone was seen a few times. The CDR3 has 16 amino acids. Germline CDR1 and CDR2: LNHDA and SQIVND (reference sequence). Trimming removed 7 bases from V and 8 bases from J, with 26 bases in between. This chain uses TRBV19 with TRBJ1-2, with D possibly matching TRBD1 (5 bases). The origin of this receptor is a human donor with alopecia areata. The source was CD4+ T cells sorted from blood, collected at week 0. The DNA of the CDR3 is TGTGCCAGTAAGGAATTTAGGGGCCCCGCATCGGGAGGCTACACCTTC. Protein product: CASKEFRGPASGGYTF.